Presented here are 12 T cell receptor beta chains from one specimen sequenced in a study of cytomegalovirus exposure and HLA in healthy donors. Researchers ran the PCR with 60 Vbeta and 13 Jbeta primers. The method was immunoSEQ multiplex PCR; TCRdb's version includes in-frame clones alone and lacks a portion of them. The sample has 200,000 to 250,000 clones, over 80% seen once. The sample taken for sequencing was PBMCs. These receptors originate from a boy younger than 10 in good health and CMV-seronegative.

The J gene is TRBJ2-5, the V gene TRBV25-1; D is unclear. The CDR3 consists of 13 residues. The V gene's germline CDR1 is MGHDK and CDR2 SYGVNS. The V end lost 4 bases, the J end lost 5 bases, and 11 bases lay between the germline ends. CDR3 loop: CASSALSLETQYF. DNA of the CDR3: TGTGCCAGCAGTGCTTTGAGTTTGGAGACCCAGTACTTC.

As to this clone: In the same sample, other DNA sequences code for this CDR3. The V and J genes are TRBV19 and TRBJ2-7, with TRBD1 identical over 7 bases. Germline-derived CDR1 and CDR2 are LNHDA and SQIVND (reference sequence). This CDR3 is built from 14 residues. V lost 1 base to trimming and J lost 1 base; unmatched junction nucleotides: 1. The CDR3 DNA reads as TGTGCCAGTAGTATAGGGGGACAGTCCTACGAGCAGTACTTC. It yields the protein CASSIGGQSYEQYF. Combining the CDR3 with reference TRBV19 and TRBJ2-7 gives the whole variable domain DGGITQSPKYLFRKEGQNVTLSCEQNLNHDAMYWYRQDPGQGLRLIYYSQIVNDFQKGDIAEGYSVSREKKESFPLTVTSAQKNPTAFYLCASSIGGQSYEQYFGPGTRLTVT.

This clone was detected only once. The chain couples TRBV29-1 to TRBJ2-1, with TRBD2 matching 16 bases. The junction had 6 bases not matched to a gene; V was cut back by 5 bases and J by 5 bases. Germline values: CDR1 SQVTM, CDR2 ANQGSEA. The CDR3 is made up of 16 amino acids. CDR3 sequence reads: CSVPGTSGRAHNEQFF. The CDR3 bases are TGCAGCGTTCCCGGGACTAGCGGGAGGGCCCACAATGAGCAGTTCTTC.

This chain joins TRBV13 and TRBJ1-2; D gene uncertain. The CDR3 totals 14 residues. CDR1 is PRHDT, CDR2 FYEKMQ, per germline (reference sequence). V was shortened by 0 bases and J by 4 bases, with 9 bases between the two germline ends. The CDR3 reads CASSLGGGIYGYTF. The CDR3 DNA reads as TGTGCCAGCAGCTTAGGAGGCGGGATCTATGGCTACACCTTC.

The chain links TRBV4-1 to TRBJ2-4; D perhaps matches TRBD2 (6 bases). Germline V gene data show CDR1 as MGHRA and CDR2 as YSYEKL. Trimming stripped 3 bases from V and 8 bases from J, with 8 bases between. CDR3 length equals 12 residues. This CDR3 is CASSQGGDIQYF. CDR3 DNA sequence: TGCGCCAGCAGCCAGGGGGGTGACATTCAGTACTTC.

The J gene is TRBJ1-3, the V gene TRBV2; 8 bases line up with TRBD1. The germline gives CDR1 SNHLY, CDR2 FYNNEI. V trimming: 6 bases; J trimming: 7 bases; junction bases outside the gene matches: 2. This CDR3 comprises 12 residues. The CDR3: CASRGQVNTIYF. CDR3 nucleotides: TGTGCCAGCAGGGGACAGGTTAACACCATATATTTT.

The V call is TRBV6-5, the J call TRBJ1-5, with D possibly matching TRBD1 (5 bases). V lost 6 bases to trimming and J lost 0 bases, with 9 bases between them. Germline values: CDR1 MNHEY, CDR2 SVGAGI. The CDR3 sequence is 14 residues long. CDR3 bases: TGTGCCAGCAGCCGCGACAGTAGCAATCAGCCCCAGCATTTT. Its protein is CASSRDSSNQPQHF.

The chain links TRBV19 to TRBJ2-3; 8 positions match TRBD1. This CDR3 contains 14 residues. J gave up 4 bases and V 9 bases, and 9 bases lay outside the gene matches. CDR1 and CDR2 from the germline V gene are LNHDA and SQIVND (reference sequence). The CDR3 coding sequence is TGTGCCAGCGGACAGGGAGTAGAAGCAGATACGCAGTATTTT. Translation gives CASGQGVEADTQYF.

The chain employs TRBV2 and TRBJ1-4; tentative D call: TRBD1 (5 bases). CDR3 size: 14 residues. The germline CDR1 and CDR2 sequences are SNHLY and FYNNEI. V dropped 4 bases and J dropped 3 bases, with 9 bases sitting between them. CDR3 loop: CASSGGGSNEKLFF. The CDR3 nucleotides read TGTGCCAGCAGTGGGGGCGGCTCTAATGAAAAACTGTTTTTT.

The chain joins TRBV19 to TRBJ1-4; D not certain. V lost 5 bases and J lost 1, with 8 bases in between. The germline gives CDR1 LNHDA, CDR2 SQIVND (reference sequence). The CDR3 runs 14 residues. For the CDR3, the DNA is TGTGCCAGTAGTGTCCCGGGAACTAATGAAAAACTGTTTTTT. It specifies CASSVPGTNEKLFF.

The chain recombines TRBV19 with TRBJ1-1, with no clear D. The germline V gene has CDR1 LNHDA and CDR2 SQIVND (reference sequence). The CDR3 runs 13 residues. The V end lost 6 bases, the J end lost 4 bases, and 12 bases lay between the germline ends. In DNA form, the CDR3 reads TGTGCCAGTAGCCCCGGCGGCGCCACTGAAGCTTTCTTT. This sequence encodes CASSPGGATEAFF.

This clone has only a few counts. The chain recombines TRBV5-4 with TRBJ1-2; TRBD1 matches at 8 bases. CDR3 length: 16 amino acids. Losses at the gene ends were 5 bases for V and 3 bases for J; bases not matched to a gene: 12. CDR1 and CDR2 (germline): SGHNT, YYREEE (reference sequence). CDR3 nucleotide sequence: TGTGCCAGCAGACCTGGGGCAGGGGGCGCCGACTATGGCTACACCTTC. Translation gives CASRPGAGGADYGYTF.